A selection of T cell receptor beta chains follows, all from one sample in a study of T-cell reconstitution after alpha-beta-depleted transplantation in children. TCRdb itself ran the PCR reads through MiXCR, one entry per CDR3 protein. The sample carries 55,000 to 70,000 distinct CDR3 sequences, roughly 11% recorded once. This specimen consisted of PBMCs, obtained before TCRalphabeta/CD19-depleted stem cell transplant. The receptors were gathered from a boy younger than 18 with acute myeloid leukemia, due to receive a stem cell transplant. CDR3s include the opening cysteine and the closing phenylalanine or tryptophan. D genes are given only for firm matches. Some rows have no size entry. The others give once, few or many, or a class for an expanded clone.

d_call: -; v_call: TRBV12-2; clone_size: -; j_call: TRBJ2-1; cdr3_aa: CASRVGEKQFF; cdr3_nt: TGTGCAAGTCGGGTCGGCGAAAAGCAGTTCTTC
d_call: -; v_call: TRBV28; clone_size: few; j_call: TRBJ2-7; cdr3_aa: CASKGGGSYEQYF; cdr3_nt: TGTGCCAGCAAAGGAGGGGGCTCCTACGAGCAGTACTTC
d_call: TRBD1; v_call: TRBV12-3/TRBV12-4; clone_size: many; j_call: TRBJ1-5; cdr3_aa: CASGTGGYQPQHF; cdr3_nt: TGTGCCAGCGGGACAGGGGGCTATCAGCCCCAGCATTTT
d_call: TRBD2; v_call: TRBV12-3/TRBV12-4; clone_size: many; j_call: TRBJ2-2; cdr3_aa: CASSLELAGRTGELFF; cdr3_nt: TGTGCCAGCAGTTTAGAACTAGCGGGACGAACCGGGGAGCTGTTTTTT
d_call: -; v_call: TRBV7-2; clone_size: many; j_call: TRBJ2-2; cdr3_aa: CASSPTPGPGELFF; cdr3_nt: TGTGCCAGCAGCCCCACCCCCGGGCCCGGGGAGCTGTTTTTT
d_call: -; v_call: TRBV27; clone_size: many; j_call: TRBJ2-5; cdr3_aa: CASSFQGAETQYF; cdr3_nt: TGTGCCAGCAGTTTTCAAGGGGCGGAGACCCAGTACTTC
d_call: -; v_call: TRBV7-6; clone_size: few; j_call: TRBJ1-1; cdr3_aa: CASSSGTLNTEAFF; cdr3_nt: TGTGCCAGCAGCTCAGGGACCTTAAACACTGAAGCTTTCTTT
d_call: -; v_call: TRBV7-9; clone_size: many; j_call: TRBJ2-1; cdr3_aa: CASSLLETNNEQFF; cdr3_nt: TGTGCCAGCAGCTTACTGGAAACAAACAATGAGCAGTTCTTC
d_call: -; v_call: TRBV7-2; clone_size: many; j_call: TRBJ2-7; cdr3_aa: CASSLAWVAVQYEQYF; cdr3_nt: TGTGCCAGCAGCTTAGCGTGGGTAGCGGTCCAGTACGAGCAGTACTTC
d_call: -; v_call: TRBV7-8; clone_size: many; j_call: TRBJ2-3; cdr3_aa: CASSRGRVTDTQYF; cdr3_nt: TGTGCCAGCAGCCGGGGCAGAGTCACAGATACGCAGTATTTT
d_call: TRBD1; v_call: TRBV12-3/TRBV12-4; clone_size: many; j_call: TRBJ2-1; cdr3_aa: CASSPRTGVGNEQFF; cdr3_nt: TGTGCCAGCAGCCCACGGACAGGGGTGGGCAATGAGCAGTTCTTC
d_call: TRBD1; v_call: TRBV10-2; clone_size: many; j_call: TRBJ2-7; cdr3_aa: CASTRDSVQYF; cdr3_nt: TGCGCCAGCACCCGGGACAGCGTCCAGTACTTC
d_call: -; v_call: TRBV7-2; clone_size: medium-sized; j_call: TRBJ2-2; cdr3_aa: CASSPSPLWTGELFF; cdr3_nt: TGTGCCAGCAGCCCCAGCCCCCTTTGGACCGGGGAGCTGTTTTTT
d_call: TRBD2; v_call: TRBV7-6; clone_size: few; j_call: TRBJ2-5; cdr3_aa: CASSLNLAGETQYF; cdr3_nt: TGTGCCAGCAGCTTAAACCTAGCGGGAGAGACCCAGTACTTC
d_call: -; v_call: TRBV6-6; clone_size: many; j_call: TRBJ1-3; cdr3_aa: CASRTGLVGTIYF; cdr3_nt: TGTGCCAGCAGGACAGGTCTAGTCGGCACCATATATTTT
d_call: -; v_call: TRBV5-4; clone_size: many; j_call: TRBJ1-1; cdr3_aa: CASSSDWNTEAFF; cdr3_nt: TGTGCCAGCAGCTCGGACTGGAACACTGAAGCTTTCTTT
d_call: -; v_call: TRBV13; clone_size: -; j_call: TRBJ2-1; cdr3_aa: CASSLGLEQFF; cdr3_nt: TGTGCCAGCAGCTTAGGCCTAGAGCAGTTCTTC
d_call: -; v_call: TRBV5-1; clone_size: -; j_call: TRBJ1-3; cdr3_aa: CASSYTVGNTIYF; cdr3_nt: TGCGCCAGCAGTTATACGGTTGGAAACACCATATATTTT
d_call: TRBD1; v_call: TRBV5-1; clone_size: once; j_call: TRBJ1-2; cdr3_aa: CASSQGQGRNGYTF; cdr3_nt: TGCGCCAGCAGCCAGGGACAGGGAAGGAATGGCTACACCTTC
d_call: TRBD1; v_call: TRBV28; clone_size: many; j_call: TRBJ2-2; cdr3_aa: CASRSTTGGIVVTGELFF; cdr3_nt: TGTGCCAGCCGGAGCACAACAGGGGGCATCGTTGTCACCGGGGAGCTGTTTTTT
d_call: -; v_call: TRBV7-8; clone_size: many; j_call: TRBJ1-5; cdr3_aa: CASSARTDLNQPQHF; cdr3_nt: TGTGCCAGCAGCGCACGGACAGACCTTAATCAGCCCCAGCATTTT
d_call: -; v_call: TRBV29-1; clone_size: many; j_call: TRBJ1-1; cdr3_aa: CSYTTSLAGEAFF; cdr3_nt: TGCAGCTACACCACCTCTTTGGCGGGTGAAGCTTTCTTT
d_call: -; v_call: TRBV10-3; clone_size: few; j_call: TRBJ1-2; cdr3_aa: CAISGQDSYGYTF; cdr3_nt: TGTGCCATCAGTGGACAGGATAGCTATGGCTACACCTTC
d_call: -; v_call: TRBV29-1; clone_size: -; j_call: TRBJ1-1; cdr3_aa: CSLRSGGMNTEAFF; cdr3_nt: TGCAGCCTAAGATCGGGTGGAATGAACACTGAAGCTTTCTTT
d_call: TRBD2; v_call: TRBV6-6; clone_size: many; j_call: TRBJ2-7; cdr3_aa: CASRGRAYEQYF; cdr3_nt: TGTGCCAGCAGAGGGAGGGCCTACGAGCAGTACTTC
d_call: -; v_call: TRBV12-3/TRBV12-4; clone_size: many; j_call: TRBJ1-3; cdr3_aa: CASSLRVISGNTIYF; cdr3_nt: TGTGCCAGCAGTTTGAGGGTAATTTCTGGAAACACCATATATTTT
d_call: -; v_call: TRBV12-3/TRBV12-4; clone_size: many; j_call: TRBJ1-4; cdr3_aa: CASSVQGRHEKLFF; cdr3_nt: TGTGCCAGCAGCGTCCAGGGGAGGCATGAAAAACTGTTTTTT
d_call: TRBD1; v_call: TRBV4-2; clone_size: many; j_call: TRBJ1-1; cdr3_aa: CASSQEQGSITEAFF; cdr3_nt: TGTGCCAGCAGCCAAGAACAGGGGTCGATCACTGAAGCTTTCTTT
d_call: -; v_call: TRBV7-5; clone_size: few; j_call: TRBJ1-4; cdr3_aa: CISVSEAHKRGRQGEKLFF; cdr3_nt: -
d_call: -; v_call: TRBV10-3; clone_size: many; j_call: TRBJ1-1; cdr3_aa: CAISERWGRVGNTEAFF; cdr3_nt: TGTGCCATCAGTGAGAGATGGGGGCGCGTAGGGAACACTGAAGCTTTCTTT
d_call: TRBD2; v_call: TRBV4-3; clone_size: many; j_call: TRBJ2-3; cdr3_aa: CASSQALAGGSDTQYF; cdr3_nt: TGCGCCAGCAGCCAAGCACTAGCGGGAGGCTCGGATACGCAGTATTTT
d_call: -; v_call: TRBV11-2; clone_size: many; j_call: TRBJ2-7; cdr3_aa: CASSLRDTTYEQYF; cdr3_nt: TGTGCCAGCAGCTTGCGGGACACCACCTACGAGCAGTACTTC
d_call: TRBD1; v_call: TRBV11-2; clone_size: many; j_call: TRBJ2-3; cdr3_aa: CASSLVKTGGLADTQYF; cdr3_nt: TGTGCCAGCAGCTTAGTTAAGACAGGGGGCCTGGCAGATACGCAGTATTTT
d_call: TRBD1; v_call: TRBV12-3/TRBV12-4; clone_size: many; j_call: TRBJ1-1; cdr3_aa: CASSGGGGTEAFF; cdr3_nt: TGTGCCAGTTCAGGGGGCGGCGGCACTGAAGCTTTCTTT
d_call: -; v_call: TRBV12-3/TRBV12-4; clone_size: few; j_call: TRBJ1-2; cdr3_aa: CASGMYRGDYGYTF; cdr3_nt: TGTGCCAGCGGGATGTATCGGGGCGACTATGGCTACACCTTC
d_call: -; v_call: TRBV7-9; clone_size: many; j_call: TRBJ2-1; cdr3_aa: CASSLAGSNEQFF; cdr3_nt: TGTGCCAGCAGCTTAGCGGGATCCAATGAGCAGTTCTTC
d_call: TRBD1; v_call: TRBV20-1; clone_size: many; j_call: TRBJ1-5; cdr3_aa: CSARTGGAKRGNQPQHF; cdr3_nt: TGCAGTGCTAGGACAGGGGGCGCGAAGAGGGGGAACCAGCCCCAGCATTTT
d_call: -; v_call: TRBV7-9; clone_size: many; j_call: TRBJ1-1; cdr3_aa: CASSLDGSRGKTEAFF; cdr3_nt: TGTGCCAGCAGCTTGGACGGTTCCCGGGGGAAGACTGAAGCTTTCTTT
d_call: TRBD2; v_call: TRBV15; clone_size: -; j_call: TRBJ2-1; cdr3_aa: CATSKGPLGERGPEQFF; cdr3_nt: TGTGCCACCAGCAAGGGTCCCCTGGGAGAGCGGGGGCCTGAGCAGTTCTTC
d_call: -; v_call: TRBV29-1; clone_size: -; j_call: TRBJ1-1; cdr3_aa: CSVERVMNTEAFF; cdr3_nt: TGCAGCGTTGAACGGGTCATGAACACTGAAGCTTTCTTT
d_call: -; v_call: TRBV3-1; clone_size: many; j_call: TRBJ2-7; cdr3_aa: CASSHATSYEQYF; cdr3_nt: TGTGCCAGCAGCCACGCGACCTCCTACGAGCAGTACTTC
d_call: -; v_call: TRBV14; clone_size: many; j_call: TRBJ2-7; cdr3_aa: CASSQLVGSVTDEQYF; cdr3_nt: TGTGCCAGCAGCCAATTAGTTGGGTCCGTTACAGACGAGCAGTACTTC
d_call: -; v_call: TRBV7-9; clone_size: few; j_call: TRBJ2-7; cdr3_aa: CASSLVSSQVRREQYF; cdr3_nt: TGTGCCAGCAGCTTAGTATCCTCACAGGTTCGTCGAGAGCAGTACTTC
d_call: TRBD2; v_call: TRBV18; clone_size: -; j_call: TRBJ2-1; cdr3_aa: CASSPTLAGIYNEQFF; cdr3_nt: TGTGCCAGCTCACCAACACTAGCGGGTATCTACAATGAGCAGTTCTTC
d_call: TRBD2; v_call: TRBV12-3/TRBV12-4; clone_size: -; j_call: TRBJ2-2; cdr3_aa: CAFSLGIAPAGGALGELFF; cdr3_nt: TGTGCCTTCAGTTTAGGGATCGCCCCAGCGGGGGGCGCCCTAGGGGAGCTGTTTTTT
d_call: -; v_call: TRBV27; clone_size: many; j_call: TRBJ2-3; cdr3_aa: CASSLGRPRPQYF; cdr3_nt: TGTGCCAGCAGTTTAGGGCGTCCAAGGCCGCAGTATTTT
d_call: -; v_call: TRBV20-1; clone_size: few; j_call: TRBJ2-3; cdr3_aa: CSARAPGETQYF; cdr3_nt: TGCAGTGCTCGGGCTCCCGGTGAGACGCAGTATTTT
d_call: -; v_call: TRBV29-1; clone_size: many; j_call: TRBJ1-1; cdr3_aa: CSPGARTEAFF; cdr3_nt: TGCAGCCCCGGGGCGCGAACTGAAGCTTTCTTT
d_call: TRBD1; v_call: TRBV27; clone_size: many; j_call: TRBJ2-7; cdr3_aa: CASSSWTGWTYEQYF; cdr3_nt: TGTGCCAGCAGTTCTTGGACAGGGTGGACCTACGAGCAGTACTTC
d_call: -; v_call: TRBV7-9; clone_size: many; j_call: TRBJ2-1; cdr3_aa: CASSLGGTGNEQFF; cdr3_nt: TGTGCCAGCAGCTTAGGTGGGACTGGAAATGAGCAGTTCTTC
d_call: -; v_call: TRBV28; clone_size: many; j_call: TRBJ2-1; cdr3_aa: CASSDLYDSEQFF; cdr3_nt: TGTGCCAGCAGTGATCTTTATGATAGTGAGCAGTTCTTC
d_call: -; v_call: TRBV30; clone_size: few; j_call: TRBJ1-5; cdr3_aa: CAWRRGGQSQPQHF; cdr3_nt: TGTGCCTGGAGACGTGGGGGGCAGAGTCAGCCCCAGCATTTT
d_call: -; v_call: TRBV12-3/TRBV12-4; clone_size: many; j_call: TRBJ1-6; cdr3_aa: CASSSSPGSPLHF; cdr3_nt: TGTGCCAGCAGTTCCTCGCCGGGTTCACCCCTCCACTTT